This TCR beta chain is from a study of shared clonotypes between healthy human individuals. Overall study context: The cohort had two women and three men, ages 18 to 49. CD4 naive and CD4 memory each took three plates per donor, while CD8 naive took two and CD8 memory one. The study, taken as a whole, reports: Researchers sampled blood only, noting tissue repertoires likely differ.

With respect to this clone: Its antigen is unknown.

Using immunoSEQ multiplex PCR, the repertoire was profiled, and TCRdb retains in-frame clones only, with some absent. Among about 2 million clones listed, approximately 95% were seen once. Naive CD8 cells lacked CD45RO, underwent positive selection for CCR7 and left out terminally differentiated effector memory CD45RA+ cells. Donors comprised healthy HIV-negative adults lacking recent acute infections or vaccinations. Germline CDR1 is SEHNR and CDR2 is FQNEAQ (reference sequence). This CDR3 is 14 amino acids long. Trimming stripped 2 bases from V and 1 base from J, with 8 bases between. The TCR comes from a man younger than 35 in good health. The J gene is TRBJ1-1, the V gene TRBV7-9; no firm D call. Specimen: naive CD8+ T cells sorted from blood. CDR3 DNA: TGTGCCAGCAGCTTAACGGAGGAGAACACTGAAGCTTTCTTT. This encodes CASSLTEENTEAFF. The full variable domain, in which reference TRBV7-9 and TRBJ1-1 provide the parts outside the CDR3, is DTGVSQNPRHKITKRGQNVTFRCDPISEHNRLYWYRQTLGQGPEFLTYFQNEAQLEKSRLLSDRFSAERPKGSFSTLEIQRTEQGDSAMYLCASSLTEENTEAFFGQGTRLTVV.